Sequencing of this T cell receptor (beta chain) was carried out in a study of T cell changes during pregnancy in multiple sclerosis. The table came from immunoSEQ multiplex PCR; TCRdb's copy has only in-frame clones and leaves some out. The sample includes about 48,000 clones, 85% to 95% of them seen just once. The source is a female donor in good health, enrolled as a control in a pregnancy study. This specimen was CD4+ T cells from peripheral blood mononuclear cells, taken in the second trimester of pregnancy.

CDR3 protein: CASSPPAGGLSDTQYF. CDR3 in DNA: TGTGCCAGCTCACCCCCAGCGGGAGGGTTGTCAGATACGCAGTATTTT. The genes are TRBV18 and TRBJ2-3, with 10 bases fitting TRBD2. After removal of 3 bases from V and 4 bases from J, the junction contained 7 bases not matched to a gene. CDR3 length: 16 residues. Germline CDR1 and CDR2: KGHSH and LQKENI. The variable domain in full, completed from reference TRBV18 and TRBJ2-3, reads NAGVMQNPRHLVRRRGQEARLRCSPMKGHSHVYWYRQLPEEGLKFMVYLQKENIIDESGMPKERFSAEFPKEGPSILRIQQVVRGDSAAYFCASSPPAGGLSDTQYFGPGTRLTVL.